This T cell receptor beta chain is from a study of CD8 T cells in ankylosing spondylitis. Findings and caveats of the study: The authors reported significant enrichment of disease-linked clones in matched ankylosing spondylitis synovial fluid. Seemingly distinctive of ankylosing spondylitis blood was a TCR beta motif formed by eight highly homologous variants. A subset of motif variants has previously been described in the synovial fluid and blood of reactive arthritis.

Per the germline V gene, CDR1 is MNHEY and CDR2 is SVGAGI. This CDR3 has 15 residues. V was shortened by 2 bases and J by 4 bases, with 13 bases between the two germline ends. Making the TCR beta libraries involved quantitative 5'-RACE with molecular barcodes. TCRdb passed the 5' RACE reads through MiXCR, listing each CDR3 protein once. The table includes about 170,000 distinct CDR3 sequences, around 20% detected once. Regarding this clonotype: Its specificity is not known.

The genes are TRBV6-5 and TRBJ2-3; the D gene is possibly TRBD1 (6 bases). The clonotype was recovered from a male donor with ankylosing spondylitis or in good health (not recorded which). The material sequenced was blood, either unsorted or a sorted T cell fraction (not recorded which). In nucleotides, the CDR3 is TGTGCCAGCAGTTACGAGCCGAGGGGGTCAGATACGCAGTATTTT. Its protein product is CASSYEPRGSDTQYF.